Listed below are T cell receptor beta chains from one sample, sequenced in a study of cytomegalovirus exposure and HLA in healthy donors. TCRdb's table, derived via immunoSEQ multiplex PCR, lists solely in-frame clones and lacks some. The repertoire holds about 150,000 clones, with around 83% as singletons. The sequencing input was PBMCs. These receptor sequences come from a human donor in good health. Both conserved end residues are part of each CDR3. The D gene is left open where the match is weak. The listing skips clone size in some rows; elsewhere it reads once, few, many or a size class.

clone_size,j_call,d_call,cdr3_length,v_call,cdr3_aa,cdr3_nt
.,TRBJ1-6,TRBD1,17,TRBV6-1,CASSDFFWQGVNSPLHF,TGTGCCAGCAGTGACTTTTTTTGGCAGGGGGTTAATTCACCCCTCCACTTT
many,TRBJ1-2,.,13,TRBV29-1,CSVPSGGTHGYTF,TGCAGCGTACCCAGCGGGGGTACCCATGGCTACACCTTC
few,TRBJ2-7,.,13,TRBV5-6,CASSRSYSYEQYF,TGTGCCAGCAGCCGGTCCTACTCCTACGAGCAGTACTTC
.,TRBJ2-5,.,16,TRBV19,CASSIGGTNQQETQYF,TGTGCCAGTAGTATCGGCGGGACCAATCAACAAGAGACCCAGTACTTC
few,TRBJ2-7,.,14,TRBV21-1,CASIHSCNSYEQYF,TGTGCCAGCATCCATAGCTGCAACTCCTACGAGCAGTACTTC
.,TRBJ2-7,.,15,TRBV21-1,CASITPGGETYEQYF,TGTGCCAGCATCACCCCCGGGGGGGAGACCTACGAGCAGTACTTC
.,TRBJ1-2,TRBD1,14,TRBV30,CAWSTPGQIWGYTF,TGTGCCTGGAGTACTCCGGGACAGATTTGGGGCTACACCTTC
.,TRBJ2-6,.,16,TRBV4-1,CASSQVWSSGANVLTF,TGCGCCAGCAGCCAAGTATGGAGCTCTGGGGCCAACGTCCTGACTTTC
once,TRBJ1-3,.,16,TRBV4-1,CASSQGVSGSGNTIYF,TGCGCCAGCAGCCAAGGTGTTTCGGGTTCTGGAAACACCATATATTTT
.,TRBJ2-7,TRBD1,15,TRBV30,CAWSLFGTGASEQYF,TGTGCCTGGAGTCTATTCGGGACAGGGGCCTCCGAGCAGTACTTC
.,TRBJ1-1,.,12,TRBV29-1,CSVATSNTEAFF,TGCAGCGTCGCAACATCGAACACTGAAGCTTTCTTT
.,TRBJ1-1,.,15,TRBV27,CASSLNYVGATEAFF,TGTGCCAGCAGTTTAAATTACGTGGGGGCGACTGAAGCTTTCTTT
.,TRBJ1-6,TRBD1,14,TRBV4-1,CASKRGGYDSPLHF,TGCGCCAGCAAGAGAGGGGGCTACGATTCACCCCTCCACTTT
.,TRBJ2-6,.,13,TRBV27,CASRVSGANVLTF,TGTGCCAGCCGAGTCTCTGGGGCCAACGTCCTGACTTTC
.,TRBJ2-2,TRBD1,18,TRBV28,CASSTWDRGLRNTGELFF,TGTGCCAGCAGTACATGGGACAGGGGGCTCAGGAACACCGGGGAGCTGTTTTTT
.,TRBJ2-7,.,12,TRBV29-1,CSVDNQGYEQYF,TGCAGCGTAGATAACCAGGGGTACGAGCAGTACTTC
.,TRBJ2-1,.,14,TRBV7-9,CASSKRGVGNEQFF,TGTGCCAGCAGCAAACGAGGCGTCGGGAATGAGCAGTTCTTC
once,TRBJ1-1,.,13,TRBV7-2,CASSLSVNTEAFF,TGTGCCAGCAGCTTATCAGTAAACACTGAAGCTTTCTTT
.,TRBJ1-2,.,18,TRBV5-8,CASSLEGGGHGTAGGYTF,TGTGCCAGCAGCTTGGAAGGAGGAGGACATGGAACAGCGGGGGGCTACACCTTC
.,TRBJ1-1,TRBD1,14,TRBV19,CASRTGLQNTEAFF,TGTGCCAGTAGGACAGGGTTACAAAACACTGAAGCTTTCTTT
.,TRBJ2-1,TRBD1,14,TRBV5-1,CASSTDRGLKEQFF,TGCGCCAGCAGCACGGACAGGGGATTGAAAGAGCAGTTCTTC